This T cell receptor (beta chain) was profiled in a study of T cell responses to AZD1222 COVID-19 vaccine. The table came from immunoSEQ multiplex PCR; TCRdb's copy has only in-frame clones and leaves some out. The sample carries 110,000 to 150,000 clones, around 90% recorded once. Germline lookup yields CDR1 MNHEY and CDR2 SMNVEV (reference sequence). The CDR3 is 13 amino acids. V dropped 8 bases and J dropped 5; count of bases not matched to a gene: 6. The chain uses TRBV27 and TRBJ2-1, with 7 bases that match TRBD2. This TCR came from an adult in good health. Source: peripheral blood, taken on day 0 of AZD1222 vaccination. The chain's CDR3 is CASGGSGNNEQFF. For the CDR3, the DNA is TGTGCCAGCGGCGGGAGCGGGAACAATGAGCAGTTCTTC.